This is a list of T cell receptor beta chains from one sample in a study of control samples from healthy donors and cancer patients. Generated by immunoSEQ multiplex PCR, the TCRdb table keeps only in-frame clones and is missing some. Of approximately 89,000 clones detected, over 65% appear once; the ten largest clones hold over 2%. Sequencing input: blood. Receptor source: a woman aged 40 to 55 in good health. Each CDR3 is given with its conserved first and last residue. Each record gives: V gene, CDR3 length, J gene, D gene, clone size, CDR3 DNA, CDR3 protein. The D gene is left open where the match is weak. Rows give clone size only sometimes, using once, few, many, or a class for an expanded clone.

TRBV5-1	14	TRBJ1-4	TRBD1	-	TGCGCCAGCAGCCTCGGGACAGCTAATGAAAAACTGTTTTTT	CASSLGTANEKLFF
TRBV5-1	14	TRBJ1-1	-	-	TGCGCCAGCAGCTTAGAGGTTTGGAACACTGAAGCTTTCTTT	CASSLEVWNTEAFF
TRBV10-3	15	TRBJ2-7	TRBD2	-	TGTGCCATCAGTGAGGCGAGCGGGACCTCCTACGAGCAGTACTTC	CAISEASGTSYEQYF
TRBV29-1	12	TRBJ1-1	-	-	TGCAGCGCCACGGGATCAAGGGCTGAAGCTTTCTTT	CSATGSRAEAFF
TRBV5-6	16	TRBJ1-3	TRBD1	-	TGTGCCAGCAGTTACGACAGGGAGAGCTCTGGAAACACCATATATTTT	CASSYDRESSGNTIYF
TRBV27	14	TRBJ2-3	-	-	TGTGCCAGCAGCCTCAATTTTGGGACAGATACGCAGTATTTT	CASSLNFGTDTQYF
TRBV6-2/TRBV6-3	15	TRBJ2-3	TRBD2	-	TGTGCCAGCAGCCGACTAGCGGGGGTACCGGATACGCAGTATTTT	CASSRLAGVPDTQYF
TRBV6-2/TRBV6-3	11	TRBJ2-7	-	-	TGTGCCAGCAGTCCCTCCTACGAGCAGTACTTC	CASSPSYEQYF
TRBV23-1	12	TRBJ1-5	-	-	TGCGCCAGCAGTCAATGGTATCAGCCCCAGCATTTT	CASSQWYQPQHF
TRBV6-6	17	TRBJ1-1	TRBD1	few	TGTGCCAGCAGTCCCAATTGGGGACAGGGGGCGGCCACTGAAGCTTTCTTT	CASSPNWGQGAATEAFF
TRBV9	13	TRBJ1-1	-	-	TGTGCCAGCAGCGTAGGTCCCTTCACTGAAGCTTTCTTT	CASSVGPFTEAFF
TRBV6-5	12	TRBJ2-7	TRBD1	once	TGTGCCAGCAGCAGGGGACAGGGCGAGCAGTACTTC	CASSRGQGEQYF
TRBV21-1	13	TRBJ2-7	-	-	TGTGCCAGCCCGCAAGGATCCTCCTACGAGCAGTACTTC	CASPQGSSYEQYF
TRBV4-1	16	TRBJ2-3	-	-	TGCGCCAGCAGCTACTTCGATGGGCAGGGGATAGATACGCAGTATTTT	CASSYFDGQGIDTQYF
TRBV4-3	16	TRBJ1-1	TRBD1	-	TGCGCCAGCAGCCATAACAGGGGCGTCATGAACACTGAAGCTTTCTTT	CASSHNRGVMNTEAFF
TRBV6-5	15	TRBJ1-3	-	-	TGTGCCAGCAGGACGGACGGCCACTCTGGAAACACCATATATTTT	CASRTDGHSGNTIYF
TRBV7-2	15	TRBJ1-4	TRBD1	few	TGTGCCAGCAGCCGGAGGACAGGGGCTAATGAAAAACTGTTTTTT	CASSRRTGANEKLFF
TRBV7-8	15	TRBJ1-5	-	once	TGTGCCAGCAGCTTAGCCGGGGGTAGAAGTCAGCCCCAGCATTTT	CASSLAGGRSQPQHF
TRBV6-5	15	TRBJ1-2	TRBD1	-	TGTGCCAGCAGTCTATGGACAGGGGCGGACTATGGCTACACCTTC	CASSLWTGADYGYTF
TRBV29-1	11	TRBJ1-1	-	-	TGCAGCGCGACAGTGAACACTGAAGCTTTCTTT	CSATVNTEAFF
TRBV5-8	12	TRBJ1-5	-	few	TGTGCCAGCAGCTTGGATGGTCAGCCCCAGCATTTT	CASSLDGQPQHF
TRBV19	16	TRBJ1-5	-	-	TGTGCCAGTAACCCTGAGGGGGGGCAAGGTAATCAGCCCCAGCATTTT	CASNPEGGQGNQPQHF
TRBV7-8	16	TRBJ2-7	TRBD2	-	TGTGCCAGCAGCTTAGCGGGGCGGGGGGGCTCCTACGAGCAGTACTTC	CASSLAGRGGSYEQYF
TRBV30	13	TRBJ2-5	TRBD1	-	TGTGCCTGTACGCAGGGGGTCAAAGAGACCCAGTACTTC	CACTQGVKETQYF
TRBV12-5	16	TRBJ2-4	-	-	TGTGCTAGTGGTTTTGGCCCACGGGACGGCAAAAACATTCAGTACTTC	CASGFGPRDGKNIQYF
TRBV6-1	15	TRBJ2-7	-	-	TGTGCCAGCAGTGAATATTCGGGAAGCTCCTACGAGCAGTACTTC	CASSEYSGSSYEQYF
TRBV7-8	14	TRBJ1-3	-	-	TGTGCCAGCAGCCTCAGGGACAATCCAAACACCATATATTTT	CASSLRDNPNTIYF
TRBV19	13	TRBJ1-1	TRBD1	few	TGTGCCAGTAGTCCCCCCACAGGGGCCGGAGCTTTCTTT	CASSPPTGAGAFF
TRBV6-5	13	TRBJ1-2	-	-	TGTGCCAGCATTCAAAATGCTAACTATGGCTACACCTTC	CASIQNANYGYTF
TRBV12-3/TRBV12-4	11	TRBJ2-1	-	-	TGTGCCGGCAGCCGGACTGATGAGCAGTTCTTC	CAGSRTDEQFF
TRBV4-3	16	TRBJ1-6	-	few	TGCGCCAGCAGCCCCAGCTTGGGAACCAATAATTCACCCCTCCACTTT	CASSPSLGTNNSPLHF
TRBV6-5	15	TRBJ2-1	TRBD2	-	TGTGCCAGCATTACGGTTAGCGGGAAGGACAATGAGCAGTTCTTC	CASITVSGKDNEQFF
TRBV29-1	11	TRBJ1-2	-	-	TGCAGCGTAGGTCACGACTATGGCTACACCTTC	CSVGHDYGYTF
TRBV18	17	TRBJ2-6	TRBD1	-	TGTGCCAGCTCACCTAGGGGGCTGCGAACTGGGGCCAACGTCCTGACTTTC	CASSPRGLRTGANVLTF
TRBV5-1	14	TRBJ1-5	-	-	TGCGCCAGCAGCTTGGTTGGAGGATCTCAGCCCCAGCATTTT	CASSLVGGSQPQHF
TRBV7-2	17	TRBJ1-5	-	-	TGTGCCAGCAGCTTAGTATCGGGCTGGGGAAGCAATCAGCCCCAGCATTTT	CASSLVSGWGSNQPQHF
TRBV5-1	11	TRBJ1-1	-	-	TGCGCCAGCAGCTTAGGGACCGAAGCTTTCTTT	CASSLGTEAFF
TRBV20-1	10	TRBJ2-1	-	-	TGCAGTGCCGAAATAAGAGAGCAGTTCTTC	CSAEIREQFF
TRBV12-5	15	TRBJ1-2	TRBD1	-	TGTGCTAGTGGTCCCAGGGGGGGTGGTAACTATGGCTACACCTTC	CASGPRGGGNYGYTF
TRBV19	17	TRBJ2-3	-	once	TGTGCCAGTAGTATAGATTTTAGGGCTCGTAGCACAGATACGCAGTATTTT	CASSIDFRARSTDTQYF
TRBV5-1	14	TRBJ2-3	TRBD1	-	TGCGCCAGCAGCTGGGACAGGGGTGGAAATACGCAGTATTTT	CASSWDRGGNTQYF
TRBV5-6	16	TRBJ2-5	-	-	TGTGCCAGCAGCCGCCGGGACACAGGTTTTCGGGAGACCCAGTACTTC	CASSRRDTGFRETQYF
TRBV5-1	17	TRBJ2-2	TRBD1	once	TGCGCCAGCAGCGCGCTCTCGGGACAGGGGAATGCCGGGGAGCTGTTTTTT	CASSALSGQGNAGELFF
TRBV7-2	15	TRBJ1-2	-	once	TGTGCCAGCAGCTCCAGGGGTGGCAGCCCCTATGGCTACACCTTC	CASSSRGGSPYGYTF
TRBV28	16	TRBJ1-2	TRBD1	-	TGTGCCACCACCGGAAGGGGACAGGGGGCGAACTATGGCTACACCTTC	CATTGRGQGANYGYTF
TRBV7-9	15	TRBJ1-1	-	-	TGTGCCAGCAGACCACCATTTCGGGAGGGCACTGAAGCTTTCTTT	CASRPPFREGTEAFF
TRBV7-2	15	TRBJ1-5	-	-	TGTGCCAGCAGCGCCAACCTGGGGGCGGGTCAGCCCCAGCATTTT	CASSANLGAGQPQHF
TRBV6-1	20	TRBJ1-4	TRBD1	-	TGTGCCAGCAGTGGAGCCGCTTGGGACAGGGTCCAATCAACTAATGAAAAACTGTTTTTT	CASSGAAWDRVQSTNEKLFF
TRBV7-9	15	TRBJ1-1	-	-	TGTGCCAGCAGCTTACCAACAGGTGGAGGTTCTGAAGCTTTCTTT	CASSLPTGGGSEAFF
TRBV5-6	13	TRBJ1-2	TRBD1	once	TGTGCCAGCAGCTTGAGACAGGGTGATGGCTACACCTTC	CASSLRQGDGYTF